The 8 T cell receptor beta chains presented below share a single source sample, sequenced in a study of T cells in Graves' hyperthyroidism and ophthalmopathy. Amplification of TCR beta CDR3 regions used RNA as the template. First-round RT-PCR of the TCR CDR3 relied on the HTBI primer set. TCRdb re-derived calls from the multiplex PCR reads in MiXCR, one entry per CDR3 protein. The sample has around 200,000 distinct CDR3 sequences, about a sixth seen once. Sequencing used blood. Receptors were obtained from a man in his forties with Graves' hyperthyroidism.

This clonotype was counted ten times or more. V gene TRBV30 combines with J gene TRBJ1-6; D is undetermined. CDR3 size: 15 residues. Germline V gene data show CDR1 as GTSNPN and CDR2 as SVGIG (reference sequence). The V and J ends lost 0 bases and 10 bases respectively, with 16 bases between them. CDR3 nucleotides: TGTGCCTGGAGTGTGGGTCGGCCAGGAAGCTCACCCCTCCACTTT. Translation: CAWSVGRPGSSPLHF.

This clonotype was seen a few times. The V call is TRBV29-1, the J call TRBJ1-1, with a possible D match to TRBD1 (6 bases). The CDR3 contains 12 residues. CDR1 SQVTM and CDR2 ANQGSEA come from the germline V gene. V was cut by 7 bases and J by 0 bases, with 9 bases left in between. The CDR3 protein is CSEGQLNTEAFF. The CDR3 bases are TGCAGCGAAGGACAGCTGAACACTGAAGCTTTCTTT.

This clonotype has a count of ten or more. CDR3 nucleotides: TGTGCCAGCAGCCCTCGGCGGGGGCGACCGAACACCGGGGAGCTGTTTTTT. Amino acids: CASSPRRGRPNTGELFF. V is TRBV3-1 and J is TRBJ2-2; TRBD2 might be the D (7 bases). Germline V gene sequence: CDR1 LGHDT, CDR2 YNNKEL (reference sequence). The CDR3 consists of 17 residues. V was shortened by 4 bases and J by 0 bases, with 15 bases between the two germline ends.

V and J are TRBV19 and TRBJ1-6, with unresolved D. CDR1 is LNHDA, CDR2 SQIVND, per germline (reference sequence). The ends were cut back, 1 base at V and 9 bases at J, with 10 bases in the middle. The CDR3 is made up of 14 amino acids. The CDR3 sequence is CASSIGRGTSPLHF. In nucleotides, the CDR3 is TGTGCCAGTAGTATAGGTCGGGGTACTTCACCCCTCCACTTT.

The rearrangement uses TRBV11-2 and TRBJ2-5; the D gene is possibly TRBD2 (6 bases). V was trimmed by 5 bases and J by 3 bases, leaving 19 bases between them. CDR1 is SGHAT, CDR2 FQNNGV, per germline. The CDR3 is 16 amino acids. The DNA for the CDR3 is TGTGCCAGCAGCCCTTGGGGCGGGACGGCTGAAGAGACCCAGTACTTC. Translation gives CASSPWGGTAEETQYF.

This clonotype was seen a few times. The chain recombines TRBV5-1 with TRBJ1-2, with 8 bases fitting TRBD1. CDR3 length equals 14 residues. J gave up 2 bases and V 3 bases, and 3 bases lay outside the gene matches. Per germline, CDR1 SGHRS and CDR2 YFSETQ. The CDR3 reads CASSWDRTNYGYTF. DNA for the CDR3: TGCGCCAGCAGCTGGGACAGGACCAACTATGGCTACACCTTC.

The sample holds many counts of this clonotype. J is TRBJ1-1 and V is TRBV30; no firm D call. Germline CDR1 is GTSNPN and CDR2 is SVGIG (reference sequence). There are 15 residues in the CDR3. The germline V and J ends were trimmed by 2 bases and 0 bases, with 13 bases remaining between them. CDR3 DNA: TGTGCCTGGAGTCCCCGGATAACCATGAACACTGAAGCTTTCTTT. Translating gives CAWSPRITMNTEAFF.

This clonotype was recorded at least ten times. The V call is TRBV7-2, the J call TRBJ2-3; a possible D gene is TRBD1 (6 bases). Trimming took 5 bases from V and 2 from J, leaving 11 bases between them. This CDR3 contains 14 residues. Germline V CDR1 and CDR2: SGHTA, FQGNSA. CDR3 coding DNA: TGTGCCAGCAGCCTGGACAGTTTCACAGATACGCAGTATTTT. Translation: CASSLDSFTDTQYF.